The 21 T cell receptor beta chains in this list originate from one sample, sequenced in a study of low-dose radiotherapy and immunotherapy resistance in tumors. TRAV- and TRBV-specific primers primed first-strand cDNA, covering alpha and beta chains. The PCR that amplified TCRs ran for approximately 20 cycles, relying on a constant-region primer and a V-primer adapter. TCRdb re-analysed the reads in MiXCR, keeping a single row per CDR3 protein. The sample shows 8,500 to 10,000 distinct CDR3 sequences, 40% to 55% of them seen only once. These TCRs come from a human donor with advanced metastatic prostate, ovarian, gallbladder or colorectal cancer (not recorded which). This table probably holds off-target reads from a library built for another chain.

This clonotype was seen only a few times. V and J are TRBV18 and TRBJ1-1, with D unresolved. The V gene's germline CDR1 is KGHSH and CDR2 LQKENI. Trimming left V 3 bases short and J 5 bases short, with 19 bases between. The CDR3 is 16 amino acids. The CDR3 protein is CASSPRTGTVGTEAFF. The CDR3 DNA sequence: TGTGCCAGCTCACCCCGAACGGGCACGGTTGGTACTGAAGCTTTCTTT. The complete variable domain, with remaining parts taken from reference TRBV18 and TRBJ1-1, reads NAGVMQNPRHLVRRRGQEARLRCSPMKGHSHVYWYRQLPEEGLKFMVYLQKENIIDESGMPKERFSAEFPKEGPSILRIQQVVRGDSAAYFCASSPRTGTVGTEAFFGQGTRLTVV.

This rearrangement joins TRBV10-3 to TRBJ2-7, with D possibly matching TRBD1 (6 bases). V dropped 6 bases and J dropped 3 bases, with 15 bases sitting between them. In germline, CDR1 is ENHRY, CDR2 SYGVKD. The CDR3 covers 14 residues. CDR3 sequence: CAIRQNRADYEQYF. The CDR3 nucleotides are TGTGCCATCAGGCAAAACAGGGCTGACTACGAGCAGTACTTC.

V gene TRBV10-3 combines with J gene TRBJ2-3, with 8 positions matching TRBD2. The CDR3 extends over 12 amino acids. With 10 bases clipped from V and 5 bases from J, the junction kept 5 bases outside the gene matches. Germline V gene lookup returns CDR1 ENHRY and CDR2 SYGVKD. CDR3 sequence reads: CATGGAGDTQYF. The CDR3 region has the DNA TGTGCCACCGGGGGGGCGGGAGATACGCAGTATTTT.

This chain links TRBV5-4 with TRBJ2-7, with D perhaps matching TRBD1 (5 bases). The ends were cut back, 0 bases at V and 6 bases at J, with 10 bases in the middle. Germline loops: CDR1 SGHNT, CDR2 YYREEE (reference sequence). CDR3 size: 13 residues. The CDR3 sequence is CASSLGPGFEQYF. As DNA, the CDR3 is TGTGCCAGCAGCTTGGGTCCAGGGTTCGAGCAGTACTTC.

J is TRBJ1-2 and V is TRBV5-6; 7 nucleotides match TRBD1. CDR1 and CDR2 (germline): SGHDT, YYEEEE. This CDR3 is built from 14 residues. With V trimmed by 4 bases and J by 4 bases, 7 bases remained unmatched. CDR3 DNA sequence: TGTGCCAGCAGCCCGCCCGGACAGGTCTATGGCTACACCTTC. Encoded protein: CASSPPGQVYGYTF.

This clonotype was counted a few times. CDR3 protein: CAISESLSTGELFF. For the CDR3, the DNA is TGTGCCATCAGTGAGTCGCTCTCGACCGGGGAGCTGTTTTTT. V usage is TRBV10-3 and J usage is TRBJ2-2, with D unclear. CDR3 length equals 14 residues. Trimming shortened V by 0 bases and J by 5 bases, and 7 bases separated the two germline ends. Germline V gives CDR1 ENHRY, CDR2 SYGVKD.

This clonotype is medium-sized (0.01 to 0.1%) within its sample. The chain employs TRBV5-1 and TRBJ1-2; D remains ambiguous. V lost 5 bases to trimming and J lost 1 base, with 21 bases between them. CDR1 SGHRS and CDR2 YFSETQ come from the germline V gene. CDR3 length: 17 residues. The CDR3 DNA reads TGCGCCAGCAGTCTTGGGCCTCCTACTCTCTTTAACTATGGCTACACCTTC. Protein: CASSLGPPTLFNYGYTF.

This chain links TRBV4-2 with TRBJ1-1; 7 bases line up with TRBD1. CDR3 size: 16 residues. Unmatched junction bases numbered 4, after V lost 0 bases and J lost 0 bases. The germline V gene encodes CDR1 LGHNA and CDR2 YNFKEQ. CDR3 nucleotide sequence: TGTGCCAGCAGCCAAGATGAAGGGGGCCTGAACACTGAAGCTTTCTTT. It codes for CASSQDEGGLNTEAFF.

The chain links TRBV11-2 to TRBJ2-7, with D unclear. The CDR3 totals 13 residues. Germline-derived CDR1 and CDR2 are SGHAT and FQNNGV. With 6 bases removed from V and 5 bases from J, the gap between germline ends came to 14 bases. The CDR3 region has the DNA TGTGCCAGCAGGGTCCGGGCTCCACACGAGCAGTACTTC. This encodes CASRVRAPHEQYF.

The chain employs TRBV20-1 and TRBJ2-1; TRBD2 aligns across 9 bases. The ends lost 5 bases at V and 5 bases at J; junction bases unmatched: 7. The CDR3 length is 14 residues. Germline loops: CDR1 DFQATT, CDR2 SNEGSKA (reference sequence). CDR3 sequence reads: CSARIAGVNNEQFF. CDR3 bases: TGCAGTGCTCGAATAGCGGGGGTAAACAATGAGCAGTTCTTC.

This clonotype was found a few times. CDR3 amino acids: CASKDEGGKNIQYF. The CDR3 DNA reads TGTGCCAGTAAAGACGAGGGAGGCAAAAACATTCAGTACTTC. The chain links TRBV19 to TRBJ2-4; D is perhaps TRBD2 (6 bases). V was trimmed by 7 bases and J by 3 bases, leaving 13 bases between them. Per the germline V gene, CDR1 is LNHDA and CDR2 is SQIVND (reference sequence). This CDR3 contains 14 residues. Full variable domain (rest looked up from reference TRBV19 and TRBJ2-4): DGGITQSPKYLFRKEGQNVTLSCEQNLNHDAMYWYRQDPGQGLRLIYYSQIVNDFQKGDIAEGYSVSREKKESFPLTVTSAQKNPTAFYLCASKDEGGKNIQYFGAGTRLSVL.

Relative to its sample, this clonotype is medium-sized (0.01 to 0.1%). The chain joins TRBV12-3 or TRBV12-4 to TRBJ1-5, with unresolved D. V was trimmed by 5 bases and J by 3 bases, leaving 5 bases between them. This CDR3 is built from 12 residues. Here the CDR3 reads CASSGNNQPQHF. In DNA form, the CDR3 reads TGTGCCAGCAGTGGGAACAATCAGCCCCAGCATTTT.

This clonotype was counted only a few times. V is TRBV7-9 and J is TRBJ2-7; TRBD2 might be the D (5 bases). Trimming removed 1 base at V and 5 bases at J, with 15 bases between. CDR3 length equals 15 residues. The V gene's germline CDR1 is SEHNR and CDR2 FQNEAQ (reference sequence). CDR3 in amino acids: CASSLGASSGDEQYF. The CDR3, as DNA: TGTGCCAGCAGCTTAGGTGCTAGCAGCGGAGACGAGCAGTACTTC. Full variable domain (rest looked up from reference TRBV7-9 and TRBJ2-7): DTGVSQNPRHKITKRGQNVTFRCDPISEHNRLYWYRQTLGQGPEFLTYFQNEAQLEKSRLLSDRFSAERPKGSFSTLEIQRTEQGDSAMYLCASSLGASSGDEQYFGPGTRLTVT.

V gene TRBV12-5 combines with J gene TRBJ2-1; TRBD2 matches 9 bases. V lost 5 bases to trimming and J lost 15 bases; unmatched junction nucleotides: 14. CDR3 size: 14 residues. Germline assignment: CDR1 LGHNT and CDR2 FRNRAP. The CDR3 reads CASGPSGGGDDRFF. In DNA form, the CDR3 reads TGTGCTAGTGGTCCTTCTGGCGGGGGGGATGATCGGTTCTTC.

In this sample, this clonotype turned up once. The CDR3: CASSPSDRAHEQYF. The CDR3 nucleotides are TGTGCCAGCAGTCCCTCCGACAGGGCTCACGAGCAGTACTTC. The chain has TRBV28 and TRBJ2-7, with 7 nucleotides matching TRBD1. The length of the CDR3 is 14 residues. Germline V lookup: CDR1 MDHEN, CDR2 SYDVKM. J gave up 5 bases and V 5 bases, and 9 bases lay outside the gene matches. The variable domain in full, completed from reference TRBV28 and TRBJ2-7, reads DVKVTQSSRYLVKRTGEKVFLECVQDMDHENMFWYRQDPGLGLRLIYFSYDVKMKEKGDIPEGYSVSREKKERFSLILESASTNQTSMYLCASSPSDRAHEQYFGPGTRLTVT.

The rearrangement joins TRBV28 to TRBJ2-1; TRBD2 agrees at 10 bases. Germline assignment: CDR1 MDHEN and CDR2 SYDVKM. The trim removed 5 bases at V and 14 bases at J, leaving 6 bases unmatched. The CDR3 runs 12 residues. The CDR3 DNA reads TGTGCCAGCAGTCCCATACTAGCGGGGAAGTTCTTC. It yields the protein CASSPILAGKFF.

This clonotype was seen more than once but under ten times. The chain couples TRBV3-1 to TRBJ1-1, with D tentatively TRBD1 (5 bases). Germline V gene sequence: CDR1 LGHDT, CDR2 YNNKEL (reference sequence). The CDR3 contains 13 residues. V was shortened by 10 bases and J by 3 bases, with 15 bases between the two germline ends. In DNA form, the CDR3 reads TGTGCCACTTCAAAGGCCAGGGACACTGAAGCTTTCTTT. Translated, it gives CATSKARDTEAFF. Drawing the rest from reference TRBV3-1 and TRBJ1-1, the complete variable domain is DTAVSQTPKYLVTQMGNDKSIKCEQNLGHDTMYWYKQDSKKFLKIMFSYNNKELIINETVPNRFSPKSPDKAHLNLHINSLELGDSAVYFCATSKARDTEAFFGQGTRLTVV.

This clonotype was seen a few times. The J gene is TRBJ1-3, the V gene TRBV18; D not resolved. The germline V gene encodes CDR1 KGHSH and CDR2 LQKENI. V was clipped by 1 base and J by 0 bases, with 4 bases between them. The CDR3 covers 14 residues. The CDR3 nucleotides are TGTGCCAGCTCACCACGAGACTCTGGAAACACCATATATTTT. Its protein is CASSPRDSGNTIYF.

This chain links TRBV29-1 with TRBJ2-7; D call uncertain. Trimming cost V 5 bases and J 2 bases, with 13 bases left between them. The germline V gene has CDR1 SQVTM and CDR2 ANQGSEA. CDR3 length: 13 residues. CDR3 region: CSVTKADTYEQYF. DNA for the CDR3: TGCAGCGTTACTAAAGCCGACACCTACGAGCAGTACTTC.

This rearrangement joins TRBV11-3 to TRBJ2-2; D gene ambiguous. This CDR3 contains 13 residues. CDR1 and CDR2 from the germline V gene are SGHNT and YENEEA. The V end lost 5 bases, the J end lost 4 bases, and 8 bases lay between the germline ends. The CDR3: CASSLQSTGELFF. The CDR3 DNA reads TGTGCCAGCAGCCTCCAAAGCACCGGGGAGCTGTTTTTT.

The chain couples TRBV6-4 to TRBJ2-1; 7 nucleotides match TRBD1. The CDR3 length is 15 residues. V trimming: 5 bases; J trimming: 0 bases; junction bases outside the gene matches: 4. Germline CDR1 and CDR2: MRHNA and SNTAGT. CDR3 in DNA: TGTGCCAGCAGTTTACAGGGGAGCTCCTACAATGAGCAGTTCTTC. Encoded protein: CASSLQGSSYNEQFF.